This TCR beta chain was sequenced during a study of T cells in Graves' hyperthyroidism and ophthalmopathy. If no ophthalmopathy progression occurred within 18 months, Graves' hyperthyroidism was stable. Based on clinical symptoms, serum thyroxine and TRAb, thyroid ultrasound and orbital computed tomography, diagnoses were reached. Whole-study findings and limits: Onset of ophthalmopathy came a median 6.5 months after the model predicted it.

From germline, CDR1 is SGHVS and CDR2 FQNEAQ. J was trimmed by 3 bases and V by 5 bases; bases with no gene match: 10. This CDR3 is built from 15 residues. For this clonotype: What it binds is not known.

Amplified regions were TCR beta CDR3 sequences from RNA transcripts. HTBI primers drove first-round RT-PCR of the TCR CDR3. Via MiXCR, TCRdb re-called the multiplex PCR reads, giving one row per CDR3 protein. The data hold about 580,000 distinct CDR3 sequences, with 46% observed a single time. This rearrangement joins TRBV7-8 to TRBJ2-7; 7 bases line up with TRBD1. The source of this sequence is a young woman with Graves' hyperthyroidism. The sequenced material came from peripheral blood or thyroid tissue (not recorded which). As DNA, the CDR3 is TGTGCCAGCAGCGACTTATTGGGACAGAACTACGAGCAGTACTTC. This codes for CASSDLLGQNYEQYF.